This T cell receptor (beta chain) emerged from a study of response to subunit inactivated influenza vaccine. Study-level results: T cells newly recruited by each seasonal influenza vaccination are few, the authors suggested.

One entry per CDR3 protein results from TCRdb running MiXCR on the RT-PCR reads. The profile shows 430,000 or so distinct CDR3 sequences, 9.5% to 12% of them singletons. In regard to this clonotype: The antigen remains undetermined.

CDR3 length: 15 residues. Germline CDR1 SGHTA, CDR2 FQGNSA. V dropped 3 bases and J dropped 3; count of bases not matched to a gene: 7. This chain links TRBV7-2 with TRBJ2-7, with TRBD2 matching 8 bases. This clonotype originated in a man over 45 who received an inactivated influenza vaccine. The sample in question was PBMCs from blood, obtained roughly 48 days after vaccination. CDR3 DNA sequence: TGTGCCAGCAGCTTGGATGCGGGGGGTCACTACGAGCAGTACTTC. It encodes CASSLDAGGHYEQYF.